The 5 T cell receptor beta chains in this list originate from one sample, sequenced in a study of T cells in Graves' hyperthyroidism and ophthalmopathy. It was RNA transcripts that yielded the amplified TCR beta CDR3 regions. First-round RT-PCR targeting the TCR CDR3 was performed with the HTBI primer set. TCRdb reprocessed the multiplex PCR reads with MiXCR, giving one entry per CDR3 protein. Of some 760,000 distinct CDR3 sequences listed, approximately 14% are singletons. The source material was blood. These receptors were obtained from a woman aged 18-29 years with Graves' hyperthyroidism.

This chain uses TRBV11-2 with TRBJ2-1; 11 bases map to TRBD2. V was pared by 2 bases and J by 7 bases, with 10 bases of the junction left unmatched. From germline, CDR1 is SGHAT and CDR2 FQNNGV. This CDR3 has 17 amino acids. CDR3 DNA: TGTGCCAGCAGCTTAAGAATTAGCGGGAGGGCTTGGAATGAGCAGTTCTTC. This translates into CASSLRISGRAWNEQFF.

The V gene is TRBV12-3 or TRBV12-4, the J gene TRBJ2-3; 7 positions match TRBD2. V lost 3 bases and J lost 2; bases outside the gene matches: 5. The CDR3 is 15 residues long. CDR3 DNA sequence: TGTGCCAGCAGTTTCCCTCTAGCGGACACAGATACGCAGTATTTT. This translates into CASSFPLADTDTQYF.

Comments on this clonotype: A much bigger clone sits one base away, suggesting this may be a read error. The J gene is TRBJ2-1, the V gene TRBV13, with 8 bases identical to TRBD2. The J call may be in error: the DNA end matches TRBJ2-7 better. Germline assignment: CDR1 PRHDT and CDR2 FYEKMQ (reference sequence). The CDR3 is made up of 17 amino acids. The CDR3 sequence: CASSYRGGGTNYNEQYF. CDR3 DNA sequence: TGTGCCAGCAGCTACCGGGGGGGAGGGACAAACTACAATGAGCAGTACTTC.

This chain's CDR3 is CASSQEDLAGFVGSYNEQFF. The CDR3 nucleotides are TGTGCCAGCAGCCAAGAGGATCTAGCGGGATTCGTCGGTTCCTACAATGAGCAGTTCTTC. The V call is TRBV4-2, the J call TRBJ2-1; TRBD2 matches at 9 bases. Germline trimming cut 0 bases from V and 1 base from J; bases unmatched to any gene: 13. The CDR3 length is 20 residues. CDR1 is LGHNA, CDR2 YNFKEQ, per germline.

This clonotype was seen repeatedly, ten times or more. This rearrangement joins TRBV27 to TRBJ2-1, with a weak D call TRBD2 (6 bases). CDR1 is MNHEY, CDR2 SMNVEV, per germline (reference sequence). The V and J ends lost 2 bases and 0 bases respectively, with 23 bases between them. This CDR3 is built from 20 residues. CDR3 DNA: TGTGCCAGCAGTTTACGTCCCGTGTGGAGGGGACGATCCTCCTACAATGAGCAGTTCTTC. Translating gives CASSLRPVWRGRSSYNEQFF.